The 19 T cell receptor beta chains listed next were all sequenced from one sample in a study of blood T cell repertoires in COVID-19. Measured with immunoSEQ multiplex PCR; TCRdb has only the in-frame clones, and not every one. Among approximately 350,000 clones, roughly 90% were seen once, and the ten largest hold about 6.7%. Sequencing was done on a sample of peripheral blood. These receptors originate from a woman between 70 and 85 years old with COVID-19, enrolled during active disease.

The chain's CDR3 is CASSIVGEWSPLHF. The CDR3 nucleotides are TGTGCCAGTAGTATCGTGGGAGAATGGTCACCCCTCCACTTT. V is TRBV19 and J is TRBJ1-6; D is ambiguous. Germline V gene data show CDR1 as LNHDA and CDR2 as SQIVND (reference sequence). V lost 3 bases and J 10 bases, leaving 13 bases between the germline ends. The CDR3 runs 14 residues.

The chain employs TRBV21-1 and TRBJ1-2; the listed D gene, TRBD1, was not tested against the DNA. TRBV21-1 is flagged as a pseudogene. The CDR3 contains 14 residues. CDR3 nucleotides: TGTGCCAGCAGGGGATTAGACAGCAACTATGGCTACACCTTC. Translating it yields CASRGLDSNYGYTF.

The chain uses TRBV30 and TRBJ1-6; unclear D gene. The CDR3 loop spans 13 amino acids. CDR1 GTSNPN and CDR2 SVGIG come from the germline V gene (reference sequence). Trimming stripped 5 bases from V and 9 bases from J, with 14 bases between. CDR3 sequence reads: CAWDTKESSPLHF. CDR3 nucleotide sequence: TGTGCCTGGGATACTAAGGAGAGTTCACCCCTCCACTTT.

This clone was detected once. The chain recombines TRBV6-6 with TRBJ1-3; D call uncertain. V was trimmed by 0 bases and J by 0 bases, leaving 9 bases between them. The CDR3 has 16 residues. Looked up from germline, CDR1 is MNHNY and CDR2 is SVGAGI (reference sequence). The CDR3 DNA is TGTGCCAGCAGTTACTCGTTCGGGAGCTCTGGAAACACCATATATTTT. Its protein product is CASSYSFGSSGNTIYF.

The rearrangement uses TRBV5-6 and TRBJ1-2; the match to TRBD1 covers 7 bases. Germline values: CDR1 SGHDT, CDR2 YYEEEE. The V segment lost 4 bases and the J segment 7 bases; nucleotides outside the gene matches: 10. The CDR3 sequence is 14 residues long. The CDR3 DNA reads as TGTGCCAGCAGCCGACAGGGACCTTTCGGTGGCTACACCTTC. Protein product: CASSRQGPFGGYTF.

The rearrangement uses TRBV27 and TRBJ1-2, with D possibly matching TRBD1 (5 bases). This CDR3 contains 11 residues. Germline CDR1 reads MNHEY; CDR2 reads SMNVEV (reference sequence). Trimming removed 8 bases from V and 8 bases from J, with 12 bases in between. CDR3 protein: CASGRGWGYTF. The CDR3 coding sequence is TGTGCCAGCGGAAGGGGTTGGGGCTACACCTTC.

CDR3 sequence reads: CSVGMGDRGRYGYTF. For the CDR3, the DNA is TGCAGCGTTGGGATGGGTGACAGGGGTCGCTATGGCTACACCTTC. The chain joins TRBV29-1 to TRBJ1-2, with 8 bases fitting TRBD1. V trimming: 4 bases; J trimming: 4 bases; junction bases outside the gene matches: 11. CDR3 length: 15 amino acids. Germline CDR1 reads SQVTM; CDR2 reads ANQGSEA.

The chain is built from TRBV25-1 and TRBJ1-2; possibly TRBD1 for D (6 bases). V was pared by 4 bases and J by 3 bases, with 12 bases between. In germline, CDR1 is MGHDK, CDR2 SYGVNS. The CDR3 is 14 residues long. CDR3 region: CASSAGGLDYGYTF. In nucleotides, the CDR3 is TGTGCCAGCAGTGCGGGGGGGCTGGACTATGGCTACACCTTC.

The chain has TRBV7-8 and TRBJ2-2; no reliable D call. This CDR3 is built from 12 residues. V was cut by 5 bases and J by 8 bases, with 9 bases left in between. Per germline, CDR1 SGHVS and CDR2 FQNEAQ. The CDR3 DNA reads TGTGCCAGCAGCAATTTGAGGGGGGAGCTGTTTTTT. Amino acids: CASSNLRGELFF.

The V call is TRBV12-3 or TRBV12-4, the J call TRBJ2-5, with TRBD1 matching over 7 bases. The CDR3 runs to 13 residues. Trimming at V came to 6 bases and at J to 5 bases, leaving 6 bases not matched to a gene. CDR3 bases: TGTGCCAGCAGCCCGACAGGGAAGGAGACCCAGTACTTC. It yields the protein CASSPTGKETQYF.

V and J are TRBV19 and TRBJ1-1, with D maybe TRBD1 (5 bases). This CDR3 is built from 13 residues. The V end lost 8 bases, the J end lost 2 bases, and 12 bases lay between the germline ends. The germline CDR1 and CDR2 sequences are LNHDA and SQIVND (reference sequence). CDR3 nucleotides: TGTGCCAGTGACACGGGACTTAACACTGAAGCTTTCTTT. This sequence encodes CASDTGLNTEAFF.

V is TRBV10-3 and J is TRBJ2-1, with TRBD1 matching 9 bases. J lost 7 bases, V lost 7 bases, and 11 bases had no gene match. CDR1 ENHRY and CDR2 SYGVKD come from the germline V gene. The CDR3 totals 15 residues. In nucleotides, the CDR3 is TGTGCCATCAACCCCGGGACAGGGTCTTCTAATGAGCAGTTCTTC. Encoded protein: CAINPGTGSSNEQFF.

V gene TRBV27 combines with J gene TRBJ1-5, with D maybe TRBD1 (6 bases). The CDR3 consists of 16 residues. Trimming pared 2 bases from V and 6 bases from J, leaving 17 bases between. Germline V gene data show CDR1 as MNHEY and CDR2 as SMNVEV (reference sequence). The CDR3 here is CASSLKWSGARQPQHF. The CDR3 DNA reads as TGTGCCAGCAGTTTAAAATGGTCAGGGGCACGTCAGCCCCAGCATTTT.

The V and J genes are TRBV19 and TRBJ1-4; D is ambiguous. This CDR3 has 15 amino acids. Germline lookup yields CDR1 LNHDA and CDR2 SQIVND (reference sequence). With 3 bases removed from V and 3 bases from J, the gap between germline ends came to 11 bases. CDR3 DNA sequence: TGTGCCAGTAGTATCATTGGGCAGTCTAATGAAAAACTGTTTTTT. Its translation is CASSIIGQSNEKLFF. The full variable domain, in which reference TRBV19 and TRBJ1-4 provide the parts outside the CDR3, is DGGITQSPKYLFRKEGQNVTLSCEQNLNHDAMYWYRQDPGQGLRLIYYSQIVNDFQKGDIAEGYSVSREKKESFPLTVTSAQKNPTAFYLCASSIIGQSNEKLFFGSGTQLSVL.

The V gene is TRBV20-1, the J gene TRBJ1-1; D not certain. CDR3 length equals 15 residues. The V end lost 3 bases, the J end lost 0 bases, and 14 bases lay between the germline ends. CDR1 is DFQATT and CDR2 is SNEGSKA in the germline V gene (reference sequence). CDR3 coding DNA: TGCAGTGCTAGTTCCCCTCGGGATATGAACACTGAAGCTTTCTTT. This sequence encodes CSASSPRDMNTEAFF.

This chain links TRBV7-2 with TRBJ2-7; weak D call: TRBD2 (7 bases). Trimming removed 2 bases from V and 4 bases from J, with 21 bases in between. This CDR3 spans 17 amino acids. CDR1 SGHTA and CDR2 FQGNSA come from the germline V gene. The CDR3 DNA reads TGTGCCAGCAGCTTATCATCTGGGGGGGGCCAGGGATACGAGCAGTACTTC. It codes for CASSLSSGGGQGYEQYF.

The chain links TRBV29-1 to TRBJ1-1; D uncertain. The CDR3 is 12 residues long. V was trimmed by 5 bases and J by 5 bases, leaving 12 bases between them. Germline CDR1 SQVTM, CDR2 ANQGSEA. The CDR3 loop reads CSVRAGSTEAFF. CDR3 nucleotide sequence: TGCAGCGTTCGTGCGGGATCTACTGAAGCTTTCTTT.

The J gene is TRBJ2-4, the V gene TRBV19; 9 bases fit TRBD1. V lost 7 bases to trimming and J lost 9 bases; unmatched junction nucleotides: 10. This CDR3 comprises 14 residues. Germline CDR1 is LNHDA and CDR2 is SQIVND (reference sequence). The CDR3 region is CASTQSQGAGIQYF. Written as DNA, the CDR3 is TGTGCCAGTACTCAATCACAGGGGGCCGGCATTCAGTACTTC.

The rearrangement uses TRBV5-1 and TRBJ1-1, with D uncertain. V was clipped by 1 base and J by 4 bases, with 17 bases between them. Germline V lookup: CDR1 SGHRS, CDR2 YFSETQ. This CDR3 comprises 16 residues. The CDR3 DNA reads as TGCGCCAGCAGCTTGTATGGCCCCGGAGATGGCACTGAAGCTTTCTTT. Protein product: CASSLYGPGDGTEAFF. The variable domain in full, completed from reference TRBV5-1 and TRBJ1-1, reads KAGVTQTPRYLIKTRGQQVTLSCSPISGHRSVSWYQQTPGQGLQFLFEYFSETQRNKGNFPGRFSGRQFSNSRSEMNVSTLELGDSALYLCASSLYGPGDGTEAFFGQGTRLTVV.